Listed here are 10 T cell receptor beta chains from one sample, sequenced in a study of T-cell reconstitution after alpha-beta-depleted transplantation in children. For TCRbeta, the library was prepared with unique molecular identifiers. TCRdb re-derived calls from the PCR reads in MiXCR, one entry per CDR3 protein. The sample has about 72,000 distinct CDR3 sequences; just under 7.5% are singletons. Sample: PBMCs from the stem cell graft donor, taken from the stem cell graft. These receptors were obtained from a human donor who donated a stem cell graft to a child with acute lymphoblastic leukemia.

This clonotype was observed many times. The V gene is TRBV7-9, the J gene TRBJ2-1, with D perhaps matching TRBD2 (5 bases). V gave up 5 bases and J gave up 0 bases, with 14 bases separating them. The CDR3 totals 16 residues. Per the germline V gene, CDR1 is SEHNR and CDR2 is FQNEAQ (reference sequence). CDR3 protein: CASSARSGLSYNEQFF. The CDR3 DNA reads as TGTGCCAGCAGCGCCCGCAGCGGTCTCTCCTACAATGAGCAGTTCTTC.

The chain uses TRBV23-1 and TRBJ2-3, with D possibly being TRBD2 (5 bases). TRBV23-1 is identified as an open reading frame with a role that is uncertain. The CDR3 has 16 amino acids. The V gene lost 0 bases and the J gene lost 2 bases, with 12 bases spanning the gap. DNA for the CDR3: TGCGCCAGCAGTCAATCCCAGCGGAACCTCACAGATACGCAGTATTTT. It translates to CASSQSQRNLTDTQYF.

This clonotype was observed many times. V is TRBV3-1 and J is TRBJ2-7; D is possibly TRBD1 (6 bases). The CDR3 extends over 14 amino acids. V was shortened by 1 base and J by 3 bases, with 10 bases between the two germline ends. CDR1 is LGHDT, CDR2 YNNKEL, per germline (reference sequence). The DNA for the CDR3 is TGTGCCAGCAGCCAAGTACAGGGCTTCTACGAGCAGTACTTC. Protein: CASSQVQGFYEQYF.

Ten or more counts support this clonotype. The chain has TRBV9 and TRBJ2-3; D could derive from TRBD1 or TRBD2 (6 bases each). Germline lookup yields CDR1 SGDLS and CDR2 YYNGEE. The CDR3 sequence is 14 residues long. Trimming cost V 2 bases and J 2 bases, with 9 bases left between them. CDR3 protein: CASSVTGATDTQYF. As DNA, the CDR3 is TGTGCCAGCAGCGTTACGGGGGCCACAGATACGCAGTATTTT.

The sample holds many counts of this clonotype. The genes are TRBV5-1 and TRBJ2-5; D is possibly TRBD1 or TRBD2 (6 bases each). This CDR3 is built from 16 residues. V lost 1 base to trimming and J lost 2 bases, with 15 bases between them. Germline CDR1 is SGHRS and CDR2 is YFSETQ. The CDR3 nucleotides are TGCGCCAGCAGCTTGCAAGGGGGGATAGATCAAGAGACCCAGTACTTC. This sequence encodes CASSLQGGIDQETQYF. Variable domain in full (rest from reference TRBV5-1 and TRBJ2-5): KAGVTQTPRYLIKTRGQQVTLSCSPISGHRSVSWYQQTPGQGLQFLFEYFSETQRNKGNFPGRFSGRQFSNSRSEMNVSTLELGDSALYLCASSLQGGIDQETQYFGPGTRLLVL.

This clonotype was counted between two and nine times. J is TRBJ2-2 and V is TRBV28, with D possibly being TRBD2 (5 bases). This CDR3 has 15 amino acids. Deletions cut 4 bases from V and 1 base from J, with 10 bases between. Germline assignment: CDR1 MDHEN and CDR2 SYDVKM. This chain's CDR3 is CASSSASLNTGELFF. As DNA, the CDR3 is TGTGCCAGCAGTTCGGCTAGCTTGAACACCGGGGAGCTGTTTTTT.

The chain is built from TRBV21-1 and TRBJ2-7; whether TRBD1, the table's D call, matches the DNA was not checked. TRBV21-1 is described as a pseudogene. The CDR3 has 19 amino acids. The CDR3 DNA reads TGTGCCAGCAGCAAATCGAGAGATGCCAACAGGGTAAAGTCCTACGAGCAGTACTTC. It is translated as CASSKSRDANRVKSYEQYF.

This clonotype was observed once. Here the CDR3 reads CASSRGTGIQNTEAFF. The CDR3 coding sequence is TGTGCCAGCAGCCGTGGGACAGGGATACAGAACACTGAAGCTTTCTTT. The V and J genes are TRBV5-4 and TRBJ1-1; TRBD1 aligns across 9 bases. This CDR3 has 16 residues. Germline V CDR1 and CDR2: SGHNT, YYREEE (reference sequence). The junction had 8 bases not matched to a gene; V was cut back by 4 bases and J by 1 base. The variable domain in full, with the rest retrieved from reference TRBV5-4 and TRBJ1-1, is ETGVTQSPTHLIKTRGQQVTLRCSSQSGHNTVSWYQQALGQGPQFIFQYYREEENGRGNFPPRFSGLQFPNYSSELNVNALELDDSALYLCASSRGTGIQNTEAFFGQGTRLTVV.

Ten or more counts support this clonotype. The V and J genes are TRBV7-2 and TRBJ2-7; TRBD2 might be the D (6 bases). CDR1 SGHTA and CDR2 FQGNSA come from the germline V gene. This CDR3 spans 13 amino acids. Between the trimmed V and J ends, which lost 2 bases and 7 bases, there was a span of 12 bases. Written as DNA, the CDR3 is TGTGCCAGCAGCTTAAAGGACGGGGGAGAGCAGTACTTC. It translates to CASSLKDGGEQYF.

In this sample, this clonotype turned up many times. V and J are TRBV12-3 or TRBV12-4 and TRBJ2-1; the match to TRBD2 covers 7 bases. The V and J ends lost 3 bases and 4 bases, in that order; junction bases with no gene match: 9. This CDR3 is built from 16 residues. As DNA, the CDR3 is TGTGCCAGCAGTTTGGGGGAGGGGATCAGATACAATGAGCAGTTCTTC. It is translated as CASSLGEGIRYNEQFF.